One and the same sample provided the 28 T cell receptor beta chains below, sequenced in a study of T cell responses to AZD1222 COVID-19 vaccine. Assay used: immunoSEQ multiplex PCR; TCRdb lists only in-frame clones, some missing. Of some 130,000 clones in the sample, about 88% are singletons; the top ten hold approximately 8%. The sample was peripheral blood, taken on day 0 of AZD1222 vaccination. These receptor sequences come from an adult in good health.

This chain uses TRBV5-4 with TRBJ1-1, with TRBD1 identical over 8 bases. This CDR3 is 16 amino acids long. The trim removed 7 bases at V and 1 base at J, leaving 12 bases unmatched. In germline, CDR1 is SGHNT, CDR2 YYREEE (reference sequence). Here the CDR3 DNA reads TGTGCCAGCCACATGACTCAGGGGGCGGGGAACACTGAAGCTTTCTTT. Its translation is CASHMTQGAGNTEAFF.

The chain is built from TRBV10-1 and TRBJ2-1; 9 nucleotides agree with TRBD2. CDR1 is WNHNN and CDR2 is SYGVQD in the germline V gene (reference sequence). The CDR3 extends over 17 amino acids. J gave up 0 bases and V 3 bases, and 6 bases lay outside the gene matches. The CDR3 DNA follows: TGCGCCAGCAGTGAAAGGGCGGGAGGGAGCTCCTACAATGAGCAGTTCTTC. Its protein product is CASSERAGGSSYNEQFF.

The table lists this clone with a few counts. The chain employs TRBV6-4 and TRBJ2-3; 9 bases agree with TRBD2. Germline assignment: CDR1 MRHNA and CDR2 SNTAGT. The ends lost 8 bases at V and 2 bases at J; junction bases unmatched: 8. The CDR3 runs to 15 residues. This CDR3 reads CASSDSGGPTDTQYF. In nucleotides, the CDR3 is TGTGCCAGCTCGGATAGCGGGGGCCCCACAGATACGCAGTATTTT.

This sequence joins TRBV9 and TRBJ2-3; 9 bases map to TRBD2. Per the germline V gene, CDR1 is SGDLS and CDR2 is YYNGEE. V shed 3 bases and J 0 bases; nucleotides not matched to a gene: 5. This CDR3 has 16 amino acids. The DNA for the CDR3 is TGTGCCAGCAGCGGTAGCGGGGGACCTAGCACAGATACGCAGTATTTT. This encodes CASSGSGGPSTDTQYF.

CDR3: CARRTGGNSPLHF. The CDR3 region has the DNA TGTGCCAGACGGACAGGAGGGAATTCACCCCTCCACTTT. The chain joins TRBV2 to TRBJ1-6; TRBD1 matches at 7 bases. The V segment lost 9 bases and the J segment 7 bases; nucleotides outside the gene matches: 6. Germline loops: CDR1 SNHLY, CDR2 FYNNEI. The CDR3 sequence is 13 residues long.

Here the CDR3 reads CAILIAGGRPEQFF. The CDR3 DNA follows: TGTGCCATCCTAATAGCGGGGGGGCGGCCTGAGCAGTTCTTC. The J gene is TRBJ2-1, the V gene TRBV19; 11 nucleotides line up with TRBD2. This CDR3 is built from 14 residues. Germline trimming cut 10 bases from V and 9 bases from J; bases unmatched to any gene: 11. Looked up from germline, CDR1 is LNHDA and CDR2 is SQIVND (reference sequence). Filled out from reference TRBV19 and TRBJ2-1, the complete variable domain reads DGGITQSPKYLFRKEGQNVTLSCEQNLNHDAMYWYRQDPGQGLRLIYYSQIVNDFQKGDIAEGYSVSREKKESFPLTVTSAQKNPTAFYLCAILIAGGRPEQFFGPGTRLTVL.

The chain joins TRBV4-1 to TRBJ2-7; no clear D. V lost 1 base to trimming and J lost 2 bases, with 9 bases between them. The CDR3 length is 14 residues. Germline V gene data show CDR1 as MGHRA and CDR2 as YSYEKL. The CDR3 loop is CASSQVGNPYEQYF. CDR3 in DNA: TGCGCCAGCAGCCAAGTGGGTAATCCCTACGAGCAGTACTTC.

This clone has only one observation. The V call is TRBV27, the J call TRBJ2-2; D is possibly TRBD2 (6 bases). Trimming stripped 2 bases from V and 7 bases from J, with 11 bases between. The CDR3 consists of 14 residues. Germline loops: CDR1 MNHEY, CDR2 SMNVEV (reference sequence). The CDR3 sequence is CASSLLGSDGELFF. CDR3 in DNA: TGTGCCAGCAGTTTACTCGGGAGTGACGGGGAGCTGTTTTTT.

This chain joins TRBV27 and TRBJ2-1; TRBD1 aligns across 7 bases. The CDR3 has 15 amino acids. Germline V gives CDR1 MNHEY, CDR2 SMNVEV (reference sequence). With V trimmed by 2 bases and J by 10 bases, 11 bases remained unmatched. The CDR3, as DNA: TGTGCCAGCAGTTTAATACAGGGGTCAAGCCGGGAGCAGTTCTTC. Translation: CASSLIQGSSREQFF.

This sequence joins TRBV9 and TRBJ1-6; unclear D gene. V lost 0 bases, J lost 7 bases, and 11 bases lay in between. This CDR3 has 15 amino acids. Germline CDR1 and CDR2: SGDLS and YYNGEE. The CDR3 loop reads CASSVAQIGNSPLHF. The CDR3 nucleotides read TGTGCCAGCAGCGTAGCCCAGATCGGGAATTCACCCCTCCACTTT.

J is TRBJ2-1 and V is TRBV5-4, with a weak D call TRBD1 (5 bases). The CDR3 extends over 15 amino acids. Germline CDR1 and CDR2: SGHNT and YYREEE (reference sequence). The V and J ends lost 4 bases and 0 bases respectively, with 11 bases between them. CDR3 protein: CASSVDKSSYNEQFF. The CDR3 DNA is TGTGCCAGCAGCGTGGACAAGAGCTCCTACAATGAGCAGTTCTTC.

V is TRBV2 and J is TRBJ1-2, with 10 positions matching TRBD1. Unmatched junction bases numbered 3, after V lost 4 bases and J lost 7 bases. This CDR3 has 13 amino acids. Per the germline V gene, CDR1 is SNHLY and CDR2 is FYNNEI. DNA of the CDR3: TGTGCCAGCAGTGTAAGGACAGGGGGTGGCTACACCTTC. Its translation: CASSVRTGGGYTF.

The V gene is TRBV3-1 (or the pseudogene TRBV3-2), the J gene TRBJ2-7; no reliable D call. The CDR3 loop spans 12 amino acids. The germline gives CDR1 LGHDT, CDR2 YNNKEL (reference sequence). Trimming cost V 2 bases and J 3 bases, with 5 bases left between them. As DNA, the CDR3 is TGTGCCAGCAGCCAAATCCACTACGAGCAGTACTTC. Translation gives CASSQIHYEQYF.

The chain is built from TRBV28 and TRBJ2-6; D ambiguous. The germline V gene has CDR1 MDHEN and CDR2 SYDVKM. The CDR3 totals 15 residues. The V gene lost 6 bases and the J gene lost 2 bases, with 11 bases spanning the gap. The CDR3 spells CASSPSGPGANVLTF. The CDR3 DNA reads TGTGCCAGCAGCCCCAGTGGGCCTGGGGCCAACGTCCTGACTTTC. Combining the CDR3 with reference TRBV28 and TRBJ2-6 gives the whole variable domain DVKVTQSSRYLVKRTGEKVFLECVQDMDHENMFWYRQDPGLGLRLIYFSYDVKMKEKGDIPEGYSVSREKKERFSLILESASTNQTSMYLCASSPSGPGANVLTFGAGSRLTVL.

This rearrangement joins TRBV9 to TRBJ2-7; 10 nucleotides agree with TRBD2. Germline-derived CDR1 and CDR2 are SGDLS and YYNGEE. V lost 4 bases, J lost 2 bases, and 6 bases stayed unmatched. The CDR3 covers 15 residues. The CDR3 region is CASSPTSGVAYEQYF. In DNA, the CDR3 is TGTGCCAGCAGCCCCACTAGCGGGGTAGCCTACGAGCAGTACTTC.

The chain has TRBV3-1 (or the pseudogene TRBV3-2) and TRBJ1-6, with D hard to call. V lost 1 base and J 7 bases, leaving 8 bases between the germline ends. Germline V gene sequence: CDR1 LGHDT, CDR2 YNNKEL (reference sequence). CDR3 length: 14 residues. CDR3 DNA: TGTGCCAGCAGCCAAGTAGCCTGGAATTCACCCCTCCACTTT. Residues: CASSQVAWNSPLHF.

The chain combines TRBV19 with TRBJ2-7, with a possible D match to TRBD1 (5 bases). V gave up 1 base and J gave up 0 bases, with 7 bases separating them. The CDR3 sequence is 14 residues long. In germline, CDR1 is LNHDA, CDR2 SQIVND (reference sequence). The CDR3 protein is CASSIGQSSYEQYF. The DNA of the CDR3 is TGTGCCAGTAGTATAGGACAGTCCTCCTACGAGCAGTACTTC. The whole variable domain, remainder taken from reference TRBV19 and TRBJ2-7, is DGGITQSPKYLFRKEGQNVTLSCEQNLNHDAMYWYRQDPGQGLRLIYYSQIVNDFQKGDIAEGYSVSREKKESFPLTVTSAQKNPTAFYLCASSIGQSSYEQYFGPGTRLTVT.

The chain is built from TRBV27 and TRBJ1-6; D possibly corresponds to TRBD1 (5 bases). Per the germline V gene, CDR1 is MNHEY and CDR2 is SMNVEV (reference sequence). This CDR3 contains 15 residues. V was cut by 6 bases and J by 8 bases, with 17 bases left in between. CDR3 sequence (DNA): TGTGCCAGCAGCCGCGTCCCTGACAGAGATTCACCCCTCCACTTT. This translates into CASSRVPDRDSPLHF.

The rearrangement uses TRBV19 and TRBJ1-1; 9 positions match TRBD1. The length of the CDR3 is 14 residues. CDR1 and CDR2 (germline): LNHDA, SQIVND (reference sequence). J lost 1 base, V lost 10 bases, and 7 bases had no gene match. CDR3 nucleotide sequence: TGTGCCACGGGACAGGGATTAGGGAACACTGAAGCTTTCTTT. Translating gives CATGQGLGNTEAFF.

The V call is TRBV11-3, the J call TRBJ2-3; 7 bases align to TRBD2. V was clipped by 3 bases and J by 2 bases; unmatched bases: 2. CDR3 length: 14 amino acids. The germline V gene encodes CDR1 SGHNT and CDR2 YENEEA. CDR3: CASSLGGNTDTQYF. CDR3 DNA sequence: TGTGCCAGCAGCTTGGGGGGGAACACAGATACGCAGTATTTT.

The chain joins TRBV6-5 to TRBJ1-2; TRBD1 agrees at 9 bases. V lost 7 bases and J lost 7; bases outside the gene matches: 7. Germline CDR1 and CDR2: MNHEY and SVGAGI. This CDR3 has 13 residues. The CDR3 spells CASNPGQGSGYTF. In DNA, the CDR3 is TGTGCCAGCAACCCTGGACAGGGGAGTGGCTACACCTTC.

The V gene is TRBV13, the J gene TRBJ1-3; a weak D match, TRBD1 (5 bases). The germline V and J ends were trimmed by 0 bases and 3 bases, with 12 bases remaining between them. This CDR3 has 16 residues. Germline CDR1 reads PRHDT; CDR2 reads FYEKMQ (reference sequence). Written as DNA, the CDR3 is TGTGCCAGCAGCTTAGGCCTCGGGGGGTTTGGAAACACCATATATTTT. Translation: CASSLGLGGFGNTIYF.

The chain has TRBV28 and TRBJ2-3; unclear D gene. The CDR3 loop spans 11 amino acids. V shed 7 bases and J shed 4 bases, with 6 bases lying between them. CDR1 and CDR2 from the germline V gene are MDHEN and SYDVKM. The chain's CDR3 is CASTISDTQYF. CDR3 sequence (DNA): TGTGCCAGCACCATCTCAGATACGCAGTATTTT.

The chain joins TRBV30 to TRBJ1-4; D uncertain. There are 15 residues in the CDR3. CDR1 and CDR2 from the germline V gene are GTSNPN and SVGIG (reference sequence). V lost 0 bases and J 4 bases, leaving 12 bases between the germline ends. CDR3 DNA: TGTGCCTGGAGTGTAGCCCTAGGTCTTAATGAAAAACTGTTTTTT. It is translated as CAWSVALGLNEKLFF.

This clone showed up just a few times. The gene calls are TRBV10-3 and TRBJ1-5, with TRBD1 matching 7 bases. J lost 4 bases, V lost 6 bases, and 6 bases had no gene match. The CDR3 runs 14 residues. Per the germline V gene, CDR1 is ENHRY and CDR2 is SYGVKD. Here the CDR3 DNA reads TGTGCCATCAGCGCTGGACAGGCTAATCAGCCCCAGCATTTT. Translation: CAISAGQANQPQHF.

J is TRBJ2-7 and V is TRBV18; TRBD1 aligns across 8 bases. V shed 2 bases, J shed 5 bases, and the junction held 8 bases outside the gene matches. CDR3 length: 15 amino acids. Germline CDR1 KGHSH, CDR2 LQKENI. The DNA of the CDR3 is TGTGCCAGCTCACCATCCGACAGGGGATGGGACGAGCAGTACTTC. Amino acids: CASSPSDRGWDEQYF.

This sequence joins TRBV5-4 and TRBJ1-1; 9 bases map to TRBD1. V shed 5 bases and J 5 bases; nucleotides not matched to a gene: 13. The CDR3 contains 16 residues. CDR1 is SGHNT, CDR2 YYREEE, per germline (reference sequence). CDR3 amino acids: CASRPPGQGSVTEAFF. Here the CDR3 DNA reads TGTGCCAGCAGGCCTCCGGGACAGGGATCGGTAACTGAAGCTTTCTTT.

The chain combines TRBV28 with TRBJ2-3; perhaps TRBD2 as D (5 bases). V lost 5 bases, J lost 5 bases, and 20 bases lay in between. The CDR3 contains 16 residues. Looked up from germline, CDR1 is MDHEN and CDR2 is SYDVKM. CDR3 in amino acids: CASSPGRLWIGDTQYF. In DNA form, the CDR3 reads TGTGCCAGCAGTCCGGGAAGGCTCTGGATAGGAGATACGCAGTATTTT. Combining the CDR3 with reference TRBV28 and TRBJ2-3 gives the whole variable domain DVKVTQSSRYLVKRTGEKVFLECVQDMDHENMFWYRQDPGLGLRLIYFSYDVKMKEKGDIPEGYSVSREKKERFSLILESASTNQTSMYLCASSPGRLWIGDTQYFGPGTRLTVL.